This T cell receptor (beta chain) was found in a study of siplizumab effects on memory and regulatory T cells. Sequenced by immunoSEQ multiplex PCR; TCRdb stores in-frame clones only, minus some. This sample has just over 50,000 clones, with 95% to 98% found just once. The V gene lost 0 bases and the J gene lost 2 bases, with 10 bases spanning the gap. The CDR3 consists of 16 residues. CDR1 and CDR2 from the germline V gene are LGHNT and FRNRAP. Note on this clone: Its antigen is currently unknown.

Findings of the study overall: It seemed that naive T cells were more diverse than memory cells and were major contributors to the alloresponse. Alloreactive sequences traceable to unstimulated CD4+ memory cells declined significantly under siplizumab. Researchers could not give a naive or memory phenotype to roughly 75-95% of proliferating CD4+ or CD8+ clones.

The source material was naive CD4+ T cells sorted from blood. This chain connects TRBV12-5 to TRBJ2-2, with unresolved D. This TCR derives from a human donor in good health. CDR3 nucleotides: TGTGCTAGTGGTTTGGTAGCAGGCCCTAACACCGGGGAGCTGTTTTTT. It encodes CASGLVAGPNTGELFF.